The next 17 T cell receptor beta chains were all read from a single sample in a study of CD8+ T cells in alopecia areata. The authors extracted RNA and reverse transcribed it into cDNA as the sequencing template. The protocol was immunoSEQ multiplex PCR, while the TCRdb copy is restricted to in-frame clones and leaves out a portion. The data show 270,000 or so clones, with about 62% seen just once and more than 1.5% held by the top ten. The treatment: oral pan-JAK inhibitor, 5-10 mg twice daily. The sample consisted of CD4+ T cells sorted from blood, taken at week 24, from a patient treated with tofacitinib. These TCRs come from a human donor with alopecia areata.

The sample holds one count of this clone. Other nucleotide sequences in the sample specify the same CDR3. V and J are TRBV30 and TRBJ2-7; tentatively, D is TRBD1 (6 bases). From germline, CDR1 is GTSNPN and CDR2 SVGIG (reference sequence). The CDR3 is made up of 12 amino acids. V was clipped by 3 bases and J by 1 base, with 7 bases between them. This CDR3 is CAWSRGSYEQYF. The CDR3 nucleotides read TGTGCCTGGAGCAGGGGATCCTACGAGCAGTACTTC.

The chain couples TRBV7-2 to TRBJ1-2; D is uncertain. V dropped 3 bases and J dropped 7 bases, with 18 bases sitting between them. The germline CDR1 and CDR2 sequences are SGHTA and FQGNSA. This CDR3 is built from 15 residues. The CDR3 bases are TGTGCCAGCAGCTTGACGGCCATGGGAATAACTGGCTACACCTTC. Encoded protein: CASSLTAMGITGYTF.

Only one count was recorded for this clone. The V gene is TRBV15, the J gene TRBJ2-3; no clear D. Germline V CDR1 and CDR2: LNHNV, YYDKDF (reference sequence). The CDR3 has 14 amino acids. V was cut by 0 bases and J by 5 bases, with 9 bases left in between. The CDR3 nucleotides are TGTGCCACCAGCAGAGAGATCGTTGGAGATACGCAGTATTTT. This sequence encodes CATSREIVGDTQYF.

A few counts support this clone. This rearrangement joins TRBV5-1 to TRBJ2-7, with D maybe TRBD1 (6 bases). The V end was cut by 3 bases, the J end by 3 bases, with 13 bases between. In germline, CDR1 is SGHRS, CDR2 YFSETQ. The CDR3 length is 14 residues. The CDR3 is CASSSATGFYEQYF. The CDR3 nucleotides are TGCGCCAGCAGCTCCGCCACAGGGTTCTACGAGCAGTACTTC.

This chain's CDR3 is CASSIAGQGETQYF. The DNA of the CDR3 is TGTGCCAGTAGTATCGCGGGACAGGGAGAGACCCAGTACTTC. This chain joins TRBV19 and TRBJ2-5; 9 nucleotides match TRBD1. The V and J ends lost 3 bases and 4 bases, in that order; junction bases with no gene match: 3. The germline CDR1 and CDR2 sequences are LNHDA and SQIVND (reference sequence). There are 14 residues in the CDR3.

This rearrangement joins TRBV4-1 to TRBJ2-2, with 7 bases lining up with TRBD2. The CDR3 has 15 residues. Looked up from germline, CDR1 is MGHRA and CDR2 is YSYEKL. V shed 3 bases, J shed 4 bases, and the junction held 5 bases outside the gene matches. The CDR3 DNA is TGCGCCAGCAGCCAGAGAGCGGGGTTCACCGGGGAGCTGTTTTTT. Residues: CASSQRAGFTGELFF.

The rearrangement links TRBV5-4 to TRBJ2-3; D call uncertain. This CDR3 region has 16 residues. Trimming shortened V by 6 bases and J by 2 bases, and 19 bases separated the two germline ends. Looked up from germline, CDR1 is SGHNT and CDR2 is YYREEE (reference sequence). The CDR3 DNA follows: TGTGCCAGCATTCCCTCACCCAACAGATTCACAGATACGCAGTATTTT. Protein: CASIPSPNRFTDTQYF.

A few counts support this clone. The rearrangement uses TRBV7-8 and TRBJ2-2; the match to TRBD1 covers 7 bases. Germline CDR1 and CDR2: SGHVS and FQNEAQ. The V and J ends lost 5 bases and 6 bases, in that order; junction bases with no gene match: 6. There are 14 residues in the CDR3. The CDR3 is CASSPNRGSGELFF. The CDR3 bases are TGTGCCAGCAGCCCTAACAGGGGTTCCGGGGAGCTGTTTTTT.

A few counts support this clone. J is TRBJ1-5 and V is TRBV15; the D is unclear. The CDR3 contains 15 residues. The V and J ends lost 4 bases and 0 bases respectively, with 10 bases between them. Per the germline V gene, CDR1 is LNHNV and CDR2 is YYDKDF (reference sequence). DNA for the CDR3: TGTGCCACCAGCATAAAGGCCTATAGCAATCAGCCCCAGCATTTT. It specifies CATSIKAYSNQPQHF.

The chain is built from TRBV5-1 and TRBJ1-6; unclear D gene. CDR1 is SGHRS and CDR2 is YFSETQ in the germline V gene. V lost 0 bases, J lost 7 bases, and 5 bases lay in between. The CDR3 runs to 13 residues. CDR3 region: CASSLDQNSPLHF. For the CDR3, the DNA is TGCGCCAGCAGCTTGGACCAAAATTCACCCCTCCACTTT.

The chain uses TRBV25-1 and TRBJ1-6, with TRBD1 matching 8 bases. J gave up 10 bases and V 5 bases, and 7 bases lay outside the gene matches. This CDR3 has 14 amino acids. The germline V gene has CDR1 MGHDK and CDR2 SYGVNS. The CDR3 reads CASSYRQGHSPLHF. The CDR3 DNA reads TGTGCCAGCAGTTATCGACAGGGGCACTCACCCCTCCACTTT.

This clone has only one observation. The V gene is TRBV10-3, the J gene TRBJ2-5, with a tentative D call TRBD1 (5 bases). This CDR3 is built from 14 residues. Germline lookup yields CDR1 ENHRY and CDR2 SYGVKD. The V end was cut by 4 bases, the J end by 2 bases, with 11 bases between. CDR3 in amino acids: CAISGSRDQETQYF. The CDR3 DNA is TGTGCCATCAGTGGCAGCAGGGATCAAGAGACCCAGTACTTC.

This clone was counted a single time. This chain links TRBV5-1 with TRBJ1-1, with D unresolved. CDR3 length: 13 amino acids. The germline V gene has CDR1 SGHRS and CDR2 YFSETQ. V shed 3 bases and J shed 2 bases, with 8 bases lying between them. In DNA, the CDR3 is TGCGCCAGCAGCTCAGCGGGAAACACTGAAGCTTTCTTT. This encodes CASSSAGNTEAFF.

This clone was observed a handful of times. The J gene is TRBJ1-5, the V gene TRBV5-6, with a tentative D call TRBD1 (6 bases). The V gene's germline CDR1 is SGHDT and CDR2 YYEEEE. V was cut by 4 bases and J by 4 bases, with 12 bases left in between. The CDR3 loop spans 14 amino acids. The CDR3 nucleotides read TGTGCCAGCAGCCAAAGAACAGGGAATCAGCCCCAGCATTTT. The encoded protein is CASSQRTGNQPQHF. Combining the CDR3 with reference TRBV5-6 and TRBJ1-5 gives the whole variable domain DAGVTQSPTHLIKTRGQQVTLRCSPKSGHDTVSWYQQALGQGPQFIFQYYEEEERQRGNFPDRFSGHQFPNYSSELNVNALLLGDSALYLCASSQRTGNQPQHFGDGTRLSIL.

The CDR3 nucleotides are TGTGCCAGCAGGGGACTAGCGGGGCCTTTGGGCGAGCAGTTCTTC. Protein product: CASRGLAGPLGEQFF. The chain uses TRBV11-2 and TRBJ2-1; 13 positions agree with TRBD2. V shed 6 bases and J 10 bases; nucleotides not matched to a gene: 9. In germline, CDR1 is SGHAT, CDR2 FQNNGV. The CDR3 is 15 residues long.

The chain uses TRBV11-2 and TRBJ2-3; 9 positions match TRBD2. J was trimmed by 5 bases and V by 0 bases; bases with no gene match: 9. There are 17 residues in the CDR3. Germline V gene sequence: CDR1 SGHAT, CDR2 FQNNGV. This CDR3 reads CASSLDPAGLAKDTQYF. CDR3 coding DNA: TGTGCCAGCAGCTTAGACCCGGCTGGACTAGCGAAAGATACGCAGTATTTT.

This chain joins TRBV28 and TRBJ2-5; D is ambiguous. There are 14 residues in the CDR3. Deletions cut 2 bases from V and 1 base from J, with 8 bases between. Per the germline V gene, CDR1 is MDHEN and CDR2 is SYDVKM. For the CDR3, the DNA is TGTGCCAGCAGTTTAGTGATCCTCCAAGAGACCCAGTACTTC. This gives the protein CASSLVILQETQYF.